A single sample is the source of the 24 T cell receptor beta chains below, sequenced in a study of T cells after yellow fever vaccination. TCRdb recomputed calls from the 5' RACE reads with MiXCR, one row per CDR3 protein. The profile shows roughly 310,000 distinct CDR3 sequences, 8.7% of them singletons. The source material was PBMCs, sampled on the day of the first yellow fever vaccination. The receptor set was obtained from a man younger than 30 who received the YFV17D yellow fever vaccine.

This clonotype was counted between two and nine times. This chain connects TRBV28 to TRBJ2-3; 10 nucleotides match TRBD2. The CDR3 consists of 18 residues. Per the germline V gene, CDR1 is MDHEN and CDR2 is SYDVKM. The trim removed 10 bases at V and 5 bases at J, leaving 21 bases unmatched. CDR3 residues: CATRADRSGGAYVDTQYF. The CDR3 nucleotides are TGTGCCACCCGCGCGGACCGGAGCGGGGGGGCCTACGTAGATACGCAGTATTTT.

This clonotype was observed at least ten times. The chain links TRBV5-4 to TRBJ2-5; D may match TRBD1 or TRBD2 (6 bases each). The germline CDR1 and CDR2 sequences are SGHNT and YYREEE (reference sequence). The length of the CDR3 is 15 residues. V gave up 4 bases and J gave up 4 bases, with 17 bases separating them. The CDR3 nucleotides read TGTGCCAGCAGCATATGGACTGGAGGGGGAGAGACCCAGTACTTC. It is translated as CASSIWTGGGETQYF.

This clonotype was found a few times. The V gene is TRBV12-3 or TRBV12-4, the J gene TRBJ1-5, with no clear D. V lost 4 bases and J 9 bases, leaving 10 bases between the germline ends. CDR3 length: 12 residues. The CDR3 protein is CASSSVRTPQHF. CDR3 DNA: TGTGCCAGCAGTTCGGTCAGGACGCCCCAGCATTTT.

There are a few counts of this clonotype. The V and J genes are TRBV5-1 and TRBJ2-1; 8 bases fit TRBD1. This CDR3 is 12 amino acids long. The germline V gene encodes CDR1 SGHRS and CDR2 YFSETQ. V shed 4 bases, J shed 10 bases, and the junction held 4 bases outside the gene matches. Written as DNA, the CDR3 is TGCGCCAGCAGCCCGGACAGGGAAGAGCAGTTCTTC. Translating it yields CASSPDREEQFF. Using reference TRBV5-1 and TRBJ2-1 for the parts outside the CDR3, the full variable domain is KAGVTQTPRYLIKTRGQQVTLSCSPISGHRSVSWYQQTPGQGLQFLFEYFSETQRNKGNFPGRFSGRQFSNSRSEMNVSTLELGDSALYLCASSPDREEQFFGPGTRLTVL.

The chain combines TRBV7-9 with TRBJ1-6, with D perhaps TRBD1 (5 bases). CDR3 length equals 13 residues. Germline V gene sequence: CDR1 SEHNR, CDR2 FQNEAQ (reference sequence). V lost 4 bases, J lost 8 bases, and 9 bases lay in between. The CDR3, as DNA: TGTGCCAGCAGCTCACTACAGGATTCACCCCTCCACTTT. This codes for CASSSLQDSPLHF.

This clonotype came up a few times. The CDR3 loop reads CASSPRLGTRHEQFF. The DNA of the CDR3 is TGTGCCAGCAGCCCCCGACTGGGAACTCGGCATGAGCAGTTCTTC. J is TRBJ2-1 and V is TRBV9; no clear D. V gave up 4 bases and J gave up 8 bases, with 19 bases separating them. This CDR3 contains 15 residues. Germline V CDR1 and CDR2: SGDLS, YYNGEE.

This clonotype was seen more than once but under ten times. The chain has TRBV11-1 and TRBJ2-1; 7 bases are a match to TRBD1. The V gene's germline CDR1 is SGHAT and CDR2 FQDESV (reference sequence). Trimming at V came to 1 base and at J to 8 bases, leaving 11 bases not matched to a gene. The CDR3 spans 16 residues. Here the CDR3 DNA reads TGTGCCAGCAGCTTAGATACCAGGGGGATCGGGGATGAGCAGTTCTTC. This translates into CASSLDTRGIGDEQFF.

V usage is TRBV25-1 and J usage is TRBJ1-5, with a weak D call TRBD1 (6 bases). The CDR3 sequence is 13 residues long. Germline V CDR1 and CDR2: MGHDK, SYGVNS. The V end was cut by 10 bases, the J end by 4 bases, with 14 bases between. DNA for the CDR3: TGTGCCACCAAGGGGGGGCCTAATCAGCCCCAGCATTTT. It specifies CATKGGPNQPQHF.

This clonotype has just a few counts. This sequence joins TRBV9 and TRBJ1-1; D is undetermined. The CDR3 has 14 residues. Looked up from germline, CDR1 is SGDLS and CDR2 is YYNGEE. Trimming left V 1 base short and J 6 bases short, with 13 bases between. CDR3 region: CASSVNPPPAEAFF. CDR3 bases: TGTGCCAGCAGCGTAAACCCTCCCCCGGCTGAAGCTTTCTTT.

V and J are TRBV20-1 and TRBJ2-7; D not resolved. V was shortened by 0 bases and J by 3 bases, with 9 bases between the two germline ends. Germline CDR1 DFQATT, CDR2 SNEGSKA (reference sequence). The CDR3 loop spans 13 amino acids. In DNA, the CDR3 is TGCAGTGCTAGAGATGAAACCGACTACGAGCAGTACTTC. The encoded protein is CSARDETDYEQYF.

The V gene is TRBV7-2, the J gene TRBJ1-5, with 7 bases lining up with TRBD1. CDR3 length: 16 amino acids. The V gene end was trimmed by 5 bases and the J gene end by 0 bases; junction bases not matched to a gene: 7. CDR1 is SGHTA, CDR2 FQGNSA, per germline. The CDR3 DNA is TGTGCCAGCAGCCCAGGGACAGCGTATAGCAATCAGCCCCAGCATTTT. Its protein is CASSPGTAYSNQPQHF.

The chain has TRBV14 and TRBJ1-1, with 11 bases lining up with TRBD1. V lost 3 bases and J lost 4; bases outside the gene matches: 4. CDR1 is SGHDN, CDR2 FVKESK, per germline. The CDR3 extends over 15 amino acids. The DNA of the CDR3 is TGTGCCAGCAGCCAGCCGGGACAGGGGGGCACTGAAGCTTTCTTT. This codes for CASSQPGQGGTEAFF.

This rearrangement joins TRBV27 to TRBJ2-7; weak D call: TRBD1 (6 bases). CDR1 is MNHEY and CDR2 is SMNVEV in the germline V gene (reference sequence). The CDR3 has 15 residues. The V end lost 3 bases, the J end lost 2 bases, and 14 bases lay between the germline ends. The CDR3: CASSFFPGTPYEQYF. CDR3 DNA: TGTGCCAGCAGTTTTTTCCCCGGGACACCCTACGAGCAGTACTTC.

There are many counts of this clonotype. The rearrangement links TRBV12-3 or TRBV12-4 to TRBJ1-1; 9 bases match TRBD1. The V and J ends lost 6 bases and 5 bases, in that order; junction bases with no gene match: 13. CDR3 length: 16 residues. The CDR3 reads CASRTDRGAEGTEAFF. CDR3 in DNA: TGTGCCAGCAGAACGGACAGGGGTGCAGAGGGGACTGAAGCTTTCTTT.

The table lists this clonotype with many counts. The chain carries TRBV12-3 or TRBV12-4 and TRBJ1-1, with 7 bases fitting TRBD1. The V and J ends lost 4 bases and 5 bases, in that order; junction bases with no gene match: 13. The CDR3 loop spans 16 amino acids. The CDR3 sequence is CASSSGTDIKGTEAFF. The CDR3 DNA is TGTGCCAGCAGTTCCGGGACAGACATTAAGGGGACTGAAGCTTTCTTT.

This clonotype was observed a handful of times. The rearrangement links TRBV6-1 to TRBJ1-1; D is perhaps TRBD1 (6 bases). Germline V CDR1 and CDR2: MNHNS, SASEGT. V was cut by 5 bases and J by 8 bases, with 15 bases left in between. The CDR3 covers 13 residues. This chain's CDR3 is CASSKTGTQEAFF. Written as DNA, the CDR3 is TGTGCCAGCAGTAAAACCGGGACACAAGAAGCTTTCTTT.

The chain combines TRBV5-1 with TRBJ2-1, with 7 bases aligning to TRBD1. The germline V gene has CDR1 SGHRS and CDR2 YFSETQ. V lost 4 bases, J lost 5 bases, and 6 bases stayed unmatched. The CDR3 covers 14 residues. CDR3 coding DNA: TGCGCCAGCAGCAGGGACAGCTATAACAATGAGCAGTTCTTC. The encoded protein is CASSRDSYNNEQFF.

A note on this clonotype: A clone one base away is much larger, so this may be a read error. The rearrangement joins TRBV10-3 to TRBJ2-2; TRBD1 aligns across 8 bases. With V trimmed by 3 bases and J by 12 bases, 18 bases remained unmatched. The germline CDR1 and CDR2 sequences are ENHRY and SYGVKD. This CDR3 is built from 17 residues. CDR3 sequence (DNA): TGTGCCATCAGTGAATCCTGGCAGGGGGCGTTAGGTGGGAAGCTGTTTTTT. It is translated as CAISESWQGALGGKLFF.

In this sample, this clonotype turned up many times. The V gene is TRBV20-1, the J gene TRBJ2-1; D is tentatively TRBD1 or TRBD2 (5 bases each). Looked up from germline, CDR1 is DFQATT and CDR2 is SNEGSKA (reference sequence). The CDR3 runs to 15 residues. Trimming cost V 0 bases and J 4 bases, with 13 bases left between them. CDR3 in amino acids: CSARDPRGTYNEQFF. CDR3 DNA: TGCAGTGCTAGAGATCCTCGGGGCACGTACAATGAGCAGTTCTTC.

In this sample, this clonotype turned up once. Mismatch with germline at one junction end may stem from a read error. This chain connects TRBV7-2 to TRBJ1-4; D not resolved. Germline CDR1 and CDR2: SGHTA and FQGNSA. The length of the CDR3 is 14 residues. CDR3 coding DNA: TGTGCCAGCAGATTCGGTGCAACTAATGTAAAACTGTTTTTT. This codes for CASRFGATNVKLFF.

This clonotype came up a few times. The chain joins TRBV7-2 to TRBJ2-3; 11 bases match TRBD2. V was pared by 8 bases and J by 4 bases, with 2 bases of the junction left unmatched. Germline V lookup: CDR1 SGHTA, CDR2 FQGNSA. This CDR3 region has 13 residues. The CDR3 spells CASHSGGADTQYF. The CDR3 DNA reads TGTGCCAGCCATAGCGGGGGGGCAGATACGCAGTATTTT.

In its sample, this clonotype was seen a few times. J is TRBJ1-1 and V is TRBV7-2; D unclear. Deletions cut 4 bases from V and 1 base from J, with 7 bases between. CDR1 is SGHTA, CDR2 FQGNSA, per germline. The CDR3 is made up of 13 amino acids. CDR3 sequence (DNA): TGTGCCAGCAGCTCTTACCAGAACACTGAAGCTTTCTTT. Translation gives CASSSYQNTEAFF.

The V call is TRBV3-1, the J call TRBJ2-5, with D possibly being TRBD1 or TRBD2 (5 bases each). V dropped 5 bases and J dropped 2 bases, with 12 bases sitting between them. CDR1 LGHDT and CDR2 YNNKEL come from the germline V gene (reference sequence). This CDR3 comprises 14 residues. CDR3: CASSAGTHQETQYF. Written as DNA, the CDR3 is TGTGCCAGCAGCGCCGGGACGCATCAAGAGACCCAGTACTTC.

This clonotype was recorded a few times. The genes are TRBV15 and TRBJ1-4; 10 nucleotides line up with TRBD1. The CDR3 runs 20 residues. The germline gives CDR1 LNHNV, CDR2 YYDKDF (reference sequence). Trimming at V came to 5 bases and at J to 0 bases, leaving 15 bases not matched to a gene. The chain's CDR3 is CATSGGTGDDITATNEKLFF. For the CDR3, the DNA is TGTGCCACCAGCGGAGGGACAGGGGACGATATTACTGCAACTAATGAAAAACTGTTTTTT.